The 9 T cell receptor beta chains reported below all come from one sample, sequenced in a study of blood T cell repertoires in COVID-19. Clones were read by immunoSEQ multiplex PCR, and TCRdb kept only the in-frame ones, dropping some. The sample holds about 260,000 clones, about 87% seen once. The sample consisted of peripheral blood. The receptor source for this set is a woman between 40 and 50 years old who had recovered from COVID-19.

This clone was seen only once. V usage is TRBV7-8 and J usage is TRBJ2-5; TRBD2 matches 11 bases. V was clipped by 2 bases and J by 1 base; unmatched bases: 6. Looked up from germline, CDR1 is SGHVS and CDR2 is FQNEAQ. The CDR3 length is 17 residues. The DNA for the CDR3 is TGTGCCAGCAGCTTAAATCCTAGCGGGGGGCGCCAAGAGACCCAGTACTTC. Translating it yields CASSLNPSGGRQETQYF.

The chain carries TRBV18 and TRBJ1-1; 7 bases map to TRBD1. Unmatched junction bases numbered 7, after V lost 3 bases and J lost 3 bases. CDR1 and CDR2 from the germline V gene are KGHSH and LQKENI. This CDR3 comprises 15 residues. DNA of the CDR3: TGTGCCAGCTCACCGTCGACAGGGTGGGACACTGAAGCTTTCTTT. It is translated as CASSPSTGWDTEAFF.

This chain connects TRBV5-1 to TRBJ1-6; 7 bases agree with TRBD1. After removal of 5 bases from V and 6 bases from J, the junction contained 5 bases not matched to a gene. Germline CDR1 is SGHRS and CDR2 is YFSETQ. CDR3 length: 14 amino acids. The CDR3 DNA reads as TGCGCCAGCAGTTCCGGACAGGCTAATTCACCCCTCCACTTT. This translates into CASSSGQANSPLHF.

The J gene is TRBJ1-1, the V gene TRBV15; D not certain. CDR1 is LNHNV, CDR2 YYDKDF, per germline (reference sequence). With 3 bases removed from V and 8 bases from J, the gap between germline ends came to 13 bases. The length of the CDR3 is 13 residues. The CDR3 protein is CATSSGRVGEAFF. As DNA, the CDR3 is TGTGCCACCAGCAGTGGGCGTGTTGGAGAAGCTTTCTTT.

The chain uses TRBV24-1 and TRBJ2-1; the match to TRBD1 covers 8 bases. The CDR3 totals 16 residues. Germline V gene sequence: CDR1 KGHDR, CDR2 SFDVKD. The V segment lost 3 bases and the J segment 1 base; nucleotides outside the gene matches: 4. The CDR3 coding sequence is TGTGCCACCAGTGATACGACAGGGGTGTCCTACAATGAGCAGTTCTTC. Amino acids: CATSDTTGVSYNEQFF.

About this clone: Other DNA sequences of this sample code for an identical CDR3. The CDR3 coding sequence is TGCGCCAGCAGCCAAGACAGGGGAGAGACCCAGTACTTC. The encoded protein is CASSQDRGETQYF. The chain joins TRBV5-1 to TRBJ2-5; 8 bases match TRBD1. The CDR3 runs 13 residues. J gave up 4 bases and V 4 bases, and 3 bases lay outside the gene matches. Germline assignment: CDR1 SGHRS and CDR2 YFSETQ.

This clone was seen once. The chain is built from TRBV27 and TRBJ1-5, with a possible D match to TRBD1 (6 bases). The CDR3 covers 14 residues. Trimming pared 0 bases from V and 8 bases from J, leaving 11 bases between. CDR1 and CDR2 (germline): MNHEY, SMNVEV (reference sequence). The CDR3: CASSLSGAPEPQHF. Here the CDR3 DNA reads TGTGCCAGCAGTTTATCGGGGGCCCCGGAGCCCCAGCATTTT.

DNA of the CDR3: TGTGCCAGCAGGACAGGCTATGGCTACACCTTC. This gives the protein CASRTGYGYTF. V usage is TRBV9 and J usage is TRBJ1-2; tentative D call: TRBD1 (6 bases). The CDR3 contains 11 residues. Germline V gene data show CDR1 as SGDLS and CDR2 as YYNGEE. Trimming pared 5 bases from V and 4 bases from J, leaving 6 bases between. Full variable domain (rest looked up from reference TRBV9 and TRBJ1-2): DSGVTQTPKHLITATGQRVTLRCSPRSGDLSVYWYQQSLDQGLQFLIQYYNGEERAKGNILERFSAQQFPDLHSELNLSSLELGDSALYFCASRTGYGYTFGSGTRLTVV.

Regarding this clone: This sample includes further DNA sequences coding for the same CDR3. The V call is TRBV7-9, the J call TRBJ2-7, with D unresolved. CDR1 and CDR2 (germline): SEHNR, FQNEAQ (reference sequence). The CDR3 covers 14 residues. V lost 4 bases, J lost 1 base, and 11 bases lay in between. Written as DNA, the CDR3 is TGTGCCAGCAGCTCTTATGACAATTCCTACGAGCAGTACTTC. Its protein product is CASSSYDNSYEQYF. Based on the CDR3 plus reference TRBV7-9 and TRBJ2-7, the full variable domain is DTGVSQNPRHKITKRGQNVTFRCDPISEHNRLYWYRQTLGQGPEFLTYFQNEAQLEKSRLLSDRFSAERPKGSFSTLEIQRTEQGDSAMYLCASSSYDNSYEQYFGPGTRLTVT.